This T cell receptor beta chain was identified in a study of neurological immune-mediated disorders. A 10-nucleotide random UMI tagged transcripts in template-switch 5'RACE cDNA synthesis. TCRdb re-analysed the 5' RACE reads in MiXCR, keeping a single row per CDR3 protein. Of tens of thousands of distinct CDR3 sequences listed, about 9.4% are singletons. Many counts were recorded for this clonotype. This CDR3 contains 12 residues. CDR1 is SGHTA, CDR2 FQGNSA, per germline. Trimming stripped 6 bases from V and 5 bases from J, with 10 bases between. The starting material, 2 million PBMCs stored at -80 C, gave rise to the unsorted libraries.

The chain is built from TRBV7-2 and TRBJ1-2, with TRBD1 as a possible D gene (5 bases). This receptor was obtained from a man aged 35 to 55 in good health. Sequenced material: PBMCs. The chain's CDR3 is CASRRTGYGYTF. The CDR3 bases are TGTGCCAGCAGACGTACAGGATATGGCTACACCTTC. Variable domain in full (rest from reference TRBV7-2 and TRBJ1-2): GAGVSQSPSNKVTEKGKDVELRCDPISGHTALYWYRQSLGQGLEFLIYFQGNSAPDKSGLPSDRFSAERTGGSVSTLTIQRTQQEDSAVYLCASRRTGYGYTFGSGTRLTVV.